This TCR beta chain was profiled in a study of beta chain features in type 1 diabetes. Researchers reported sorting CD4+ naive, central memory, regulatory and stem cell-like memory cells via CD45RO/CCR7/CD25/CD127/CD95/CD27. Worth noting for this clone: Its antigen is not identified.

Sequenced material consisted of expressed TCRB transcripts (all of the isolated RNA was reverse transcribed). Profiling relied on immunoSEQ multiplex PCR, and the TCRdb table lists in-frame clones only, not all of them. The sample carries approximately 380,000 clones, about 15% recorded once. Study-wide results and caveats: Individuals with type 1 diabetes displayed fewer insertions and more deletions at VDJ junctions.

Sample: naive CD4+ T cells from blood. This TCR was sampled from a woman under 30 in good health.

The CDR3 sequence is CASRPPSGSNNEQFF. DNA of the CDR3: TGTGCCAGCAGGCCCCCTAGCGGGAGTAACAATGAGCAGTTCTTC. V is TRBV6-6 and J is TRBJ2-1; the match to TRBD2 covers 10 bases. The CDR3 is made up of 15 amino acids. V shed 6 bases and J 5 bases; nucleotides not matched to a gene: 7. The germline gives CDR1 MNHNY, CDR2 SVGAGI (reference sequence).